This entry lists 28 T cell receptor beta chains sequenced from one sample in a study of blood T cell repertoires in COVID-19 (dated by TCRdb to 2018 to 2020). Libraries were constructed by the immunoSEQ multiplex PCR assay. Drawn from immuneACCESS, this table holds only the in-frame rearrangements with V and J called that TCRdb kept. Clones are partly lost; checked studies trace under half to an unresolved V gene and leave the rest unexplained. The sample table shows some 130,000 clones, and about 88% are seen once. The ten largest account for less than 5% of the sample. The sequenced sample was peripheral blood. All receptors come from a man aged 55 to 70 with COVID-19, enrolled during active disease.

V is TRBV7-9 and J is TRBJ2-7, with D uncertain. V lost 8 bases, J lost 4 bases, and 12 bases lay in between. Germline CDR1 SEHNR, CDR2 FQNEAQ (reference sequence). The CDR3 runs to 12 residues. The CDR3 DNA is TGTGCCAGCGCCCAGTTGGTTTACGAGCAGTACTTC. Protein sequence: CASAQLVYEQYF.

The chain carries TRBV29-1 and TRBJ2-6; a possible D gene is TRBD2 (5 bases). Germline V CDR1 and CDR2: SQVTM, ANQGSEA. V was pared by 5 bases and J by 3 bases, with 8 bases between. The CDR3 contains 13 residues. CDR3 coding DNA: TGCAGCGTTTTGGAGGATGGGGCCAACGTCCTGACTTTC. Its translation is CSVLEDGANVLTF.

The chain couples TRBV24-1 to TRBJ2-1; TRBD2 matches 7 bases. Germline V gene lookup returns CDR1 KGHDR and CDR2 SFDVKD. V was clipped by 3 bases and J by 9 bases; unmatched bases: 19. The CDR3 contains 18 residues. CDR3 sequence reads: CATSDVGGDSGVVGEQFF. In DNA, the CDR3 is TGTGCCACCAGTGATGTGGGGGGGGACTCCGGGGTAGTAGGTGAGCAGTTCTTC.

The chain couples TRBV24-1 to TRBJ2-3, with D unclear. CDR1 and CDR2 from the germline V gene are KGHDR and SFDVKD. The V and J ends lost 4 bases and 2 bases respectively, with 9 bases between them. This CDR3 contains 14 residues. The chain's CDR3 is CATSDPTITDTQYF. CDR3 in DNA: TGTGCCACCAGTGACCCTACGATCACAGATACGCAGTATTTT.

V and J are TRBV20-1 and TRBJ1-5; D is uncertain. Trimming cost V 3 bases and J 3 bases, with 9 bases left between them. Germline CDR1 and CDR2: DFQATT and SNEGSKA (reference sequence). This CDR3 has 13 amino acids. The CDR3 DNA follows: TGCAGTGCTAGTTTACAGAACAATCAGCCCCAGCATTTT. Its translation: CSASLQNNQPQHF.

This chain connects TRBV2 to TRBJ1-1; D is uncertain. Trimming removed 2 bases from V and 1 base from J, with 5 bases in between. The CDR3 runs to 13 residues. Germline CDR1 is SNHLY and CDR2 is FYNNEI. The DNA of the CDR3 is TGTGCCAGCAGTGAACTAGAGAACACTGAAGCTTTCTTT. As protein: CASSELENTEAFF.

The rearrangement joins TRBV10-3 to TRBJ1-2, with D tentatively TRBD1 (5 bases). The germline gives CDR1 ENHRY, CDR2 SYGVKD. This CDR3 region has 14 residues. V was cut by 6 bases and J by 5 bases, with 16 bases left in between. The CDR3 reads CAISLRGTEYGYTF. As DNA, the CDR3 is TGTGCCATCAGCCTTCGGGGGACGGAGTATGGCTACACCTTC.

The rearrangement uses TRBV6-5 and TRBJ2-2; the match to TRBD1 covers 7 bases. The germline CDR1 and CDR2 sequences are MNHEY and SVGAGI. Losses at the gene ends were 6 bases for V and 2 bases for J; bases not matched to a gene: 6. The length of the CDR3 is 15 residues. DNA of the CDR3: TGTGCCAGCAGACCCGACAGGGTTAACACCGGGGAGCTGTTTTTT. This translates into CASRPDRVNTGELFF.

V gene TRBV19 combines with J gene TRBJ2-7; TRBD1 might be the D (6 bases). V shed 5 bases and J shed 4 bases, with 18 bases lying between them. The CDR3 consists of 15 residues. Germline CDR1 LNHDA, CDR2 SQIVND (reference sequence). In DNA form, the CDR3 reads TGTGCCAGTAGTGCCCAGACAGGTAGGGGATACGAGCAGTACTTC. Its translation is CASSAQTGRGYEQYF.

CDR3 coding DNA: TGTGCCAGCAGGAGTGGAAGCGGGAGGGCCTACAATGAGCAGTTCTTC. This codes for CASRSGSGRAYNEQFF. The chain employs TRBV11-3 and TRBJ2-1, with 10 bases identical to TRBD2. This CDR3 is built from 16 residues. Trimming removed 6 bases from V and 2 bases from J; junction bases left unmatched: 7. CDR1 and CDR2 from the germline V gene are SGHNT and YENEEA.

This CDR3 reads CASSLATEGAPAYF. For the CDR3, the DNA is TGTGCCAGCAGCTTGGCCACAGAAGGGGCCCCGGCGTACTTC. The chain employs TRBV5-8 and TRBJ2-5; the D gene is possibly TRBD1 (5 bases). V lost 0 bases, J lost 13 bases, and 19 bases lay in between. The length of the CDR3 is 14 residues. The germline CDR1 and CDR2 sequences are SGHTS and YDEGEE.

The DNA of the CDR3 is TGTGCCAGCAGTGTCCATTCGCCGGGACAGGGAGGGAGCAATCAGCCCCAGCATTTT. It codes for CASSVHSPGQGGSNQPQHF. The V gene is TRBV6-4, the J gene TRBJ1-5, with 9 positions matching TRBD1. The CDR3 extends over 19 amino acids. The germline gives CDR1 MRHNA, CDR2 SNTAGT. The V segment lost 4 bases and the J segment 1 base; nucleotides outside the gene matches: 14.

This chain links TRBV5-6 with TRBJ1-4; D is uncertain. CDR1 SGHDT and CDR2 YYEEEE come from the germline V gene. V was clipped by 2 bases and J by 5 bases, with 10 bases between them. The CDR3 totals 14 residues. The CDR3 spells CASSFGGRNEKLFF. The CDR3 nucleotides read TGTGCCAGCAGCTTCGGAGGAAGGAATGAAAAACTGTTTTTT.

This clone was counted only a few times. The gene calls are TRBV4-1 and TRBJ1-1, with D perhaps TRBD1 (5 bases). The ends were cut back, 0 bases at V and 1 base at J, with 6 bases in the middle. The germline V gene has CDR1 MGHRA and CDR2 YSYEKL. The CDR3 sequence is 14 residues long. CDR3 coding DNA: TGCGCCAGCAGCCAAGATCAGGGGAACACTGAAGCTTTCTTT. Translation: CASSQDQGNTEAFF.

The chain is built from TRBV7-8 and TRBJ2-3; 7 nucleotides align to TRBD2. The J segment lost 5 bases and the V segment lost 5 bases, leaving 10 bases of the junction unmatched. This CDR3 region has 15 residues. Germline V CDR1 and CDR2: SGHVS, FQNEAQ. CDR3 nucleotides: TGTGCCAGCAGCCCACCCGGGACTAAGAGAGATACGCAGTATTTT. It is translated as CASSPPGTKRDTQYF.

The CDR3 DNA reads TGTGCCAGCAGTTTGTACAGCACGTTCTCCTACGAGCAGTACTTC. It yields the protein CASSLYSTFSYEQYF. The gene calls are TRBV28 and TRBJ2-7; no clear D. V dropped 3 bases and J dropped 0 bases, with 12 bases sitting between them. CDR1 MDHEN and CDR2 SYDVKM come from the germline V gene. The CDR3 sequence is 15 residues long.

The rearrangement uses TRBV4-1 and TRBJ2-3; 7 nucleotides match TRBD2. V was clipped by 3 bases and J by 6 bases; unmatched bases: 3. The CDR3 runs to 13 residues. The V gene's germline CDR1 is MGHRA and CDR2 YSYEKL. CDR3: CASSQSLADTQYF. For the CDR3, the DNA is TGCGCCAGCAGCCAGTCACTAGCGGATACGCAGTATTTT.

The chain has TRBV14 and TRBJ2-7, with D possibly matching TRBD2 (5 bases). V lost 0 bases, J lost 3 bases, and 15 bases lay in between. This CDR3 region has 16 residues. Germline V gives CDR1 SGHDN, CDR2 FVKESK. The CDR3 sequence: CASSQDRRATFYEQYF. CDR3 bases: TGTGCCAGCAGCCAAGATCGGCGGGCCACCTTCTACGAGCAGTACTTC.

The chain recombines TRBV10-2 with TRBJ1-1, with D possibly matching TRBD1 (6 bases). Trimming took off 0 bases at V and 11 bases at J, with 13 bases between the two ends. The CDR3 length is 13 residues. Germline-derived CDR1 and CDR2 are WSHSY and SAAADI. CDR3 nucleotide sequence: TGCGCCAGCAGTGAGTCTAGGGACACCACCGCTTTCTTT. The encoded protein is CASSESRDTTAFF.

The V gene is TRBV5-1, the J gene TRBJ2-1; tentative D call: TRBD1 (5 bases). This CDR3 has 13 residues. The V end lost 9 bases, the J end lost 3 bases, and 13 bases lay between the germline ends. Germline V gene data show CDR1 as SGHRS and CDR2 as YFSETQ. CDR3 DNA: TGCGCCACAACCGAAGACAGCTACAATGAGCAGTTCTTC. Its protein product is CATTEDSYNEQFF. The variable domain in full, with the rest retrieved from reference TRBV5-1 and TRBJ2-1, is KAGVTQTPRYLIKTRGQQVTLSCSPISGHRSVSWYQQTPGQGLQFLFEYFSETQRNKGNFPGRFSGRQFSNSRSEMNVSTLELGDSALYLCATTEDSYNEQFFGPGTRLTVL.

This chain joins TRBV19 and TRBJ1-3; the match to TRBD1 covers 10 bases. There are 14 residues in the CDR3. Unmatched junction bases numbered 6, after V lost 10 bases and J lost 3 bases. Germline CDR1 and CDR2: LNHDA and SQIVND (reference sequence). The CDR3 sequence is CATRQGAGGNTIYF. CDR3 sequence (DNA): TGTGCCACACGACAGGGGGCTGGTGGAAACACCATATATTTT.

V is TRBV19 and J is TRBJ1-4; 8 positions match TRBD1. The length of the CDR3 is 19 residues. Germline values: CDR1 LNHDA, CDR2 SQIVND (reference sequence). V gave up 0 bases and J gave up 0 bases; unmatched junction bases: 9. The DNA for the CDR3 is TGTGCCAGTAGTATAGATGGCAGGGGGCCCGACGCAACTAATGAAAAACTGTTTTTT. This codes for CASSIDGRGPDATNEKLFF.

The chain carries TRBV9 and TRBJ2-1; TRBD2 agrees at 10 bases. The CDR3 consists of 15 residues. CDR1 and CDR2 from the germline V gene are SGDLS and YYNGEE. V lost 4 bases to trimming and J lost 7 bases; unmatched junction nucleotides: 8. The CDR3 sequence: CASSSGGLARNEQFF. The CDR3 DNA follows: TGTGCCAGCAGCTCCGGGGGACTAGCGAGGAATGAGCAGTTCTTC.

The chain has TRBV9 and TRBJ1-4, with TRBD1 as a possible D gene (6 bases). Germline CDR1 SGDLS, CDR2 YYNGEE. CDR3 size: 15 residues. Trimming cost V 0 bases and J 7 bases, with 13 bases left between them. CDR3 sequence reads: CASSVGAGAGEKLFF. DNA of the CDR3: TGTGCCAGCAGCGTAGGGGCAGGGGCGGGTGAAAAACTGTTTTTT.

V and J are TRBV5-8 and TRBJ1-2; no reliable D call. V dropped 0 bases and J dropped 4 bases, with 4 bases sitting between them. Germline V gene lookup returns CDR1 SGHTS and CDR2 YDEGEE. The CDR3 is made up of 12 amino acids. CDR3 DNA sequence: TGTGCCAGCAGCTTGGGAGGCTATGGCTACACCTTC. Translated: CASSLGGYGYTF.

The V gene is TRBV5-1, the J gene TRBJ2-5; 16 bases align to TRBD2. This CDR3 is 18 amino acids long. Per the germline V gene, CDR1 is SGHRS and CDR2 is YFSETQ. With V trimmed by 1 base and J by 5 bases, 8 bases remained unmatched. Here the CDR3 DNA reads TGCGCCAGCAGCTTGTCGGGACTAGCGGGAGGGGGGCCGGAGACCCAGTACTTC. This sequence encodes CASSLSGLAGGGPETQYF.

This chain connects TRBV9 to TRBJ2-5; 8 bases are a match to TRBD1. The CDR3 covers 14 residues. Germline assignment: CDR1 SGDLS and CDR2 YYNGEE. Losses at the gene ends were 3 bases for V and 5 bases for J; bases not matched to a gene: 6. The CDR3 sequence: CASSAAGGWETQYF. In nucleotides, the CDR3 is TGTGCCAGCAGCGCTGCAGGGGGCTGGGAGACCCAGTACTTC.

The chain is built from TRBV3-1 (or the pseudogene TRBV3-2) and TRBJ1-6; D uncertain. Trimming stripped 4 bases from V and 4 bases from J, with 8 bases between. The CDR3 contains 14 residues. CDR1 and CDR2 from the germline V gene are LGHDT and YNNKEL (reference sequence). The CDR3 DNA reads as TGTGCCAGCAGCCCGACTGTTTATAATTCACCCCTCCACTTT. Protein sequence: CASSPTVYNSPLHF.